These T cell receptor beta chains were read from a single sample in a study of Graves' ophthalmopathy and Graves' hyperthyroidism. TCRdb passed the multiplex PCR reads through MiXCR, listing each CDR3 protein once. Of 900,000 to 1,200,000 distinct CDR3 sequences in the sample, about 35% were seen once. Sequenced input: peripheral blood or thyroid tissue (not recorded which). The receptors stem from an adult man with Graves' hyperthyroidism. Each CDR3 is given with its conserved first and last residue. Each record gives: clone size, D gene, J gene, V gene, CDR3 protein, CDR3 DNA. The D gene is left open where the match is weak. Clone size appears in some rows only: once, few, many, or a class for an expanded clone.

abundance: once; d_gene: NA; j_gene: TRBJ1-2; v_gene: TRBV29-1; CDR3aa: CSVEDGSYGYTF; CDR3nt: TGCAGCGTTGAAGACGGATCCTATGGCTACACCTTC
abundance: few; d_gene: TRBD2; j_gene: TRBJ2-7; v_gene: TRBV12-3/TRBV12-4; CDR3aa: CASSGGTLYEQYF; CDR3nt: TGTGCCAGCTCGGGAGGGACACTCTACGAGCAGTACTTC
abundance: many; d_gene: NA; j_gene: TRBJ2-5; v_gene: TRBV7-9; CDR3aa: CASSSLGERIGGETQYF; CDR3nt: TGTGCCAGCAGCTCTCTGGGAGAAAGAATTGGAGGAGAGACCCAGTACTTC
abundance: NA; d_gene: TRBD1; j_gene: TRBJ1-1; v_gene: TRBV6-5; CDR3aa: CASRDTGATEAFF; CDR3nt: TGTGCCAGCAGGGATACAGGGGCCACTGAAGCTTTCTTT
abundance: NA; d_gene: NA; j_gene: TRBJ1-4; v_gene: TRBV10-3; CDR3aa: CAISLDREKLFF; CDR3nt: TGTGCCATCAGTTTGGACAGAGAAAAACTGTTTTTT
abundance: many; d_gene: NA; j_gene: TRBJ2-7; v_gene: TRBV5-1; CDR3aa: CATLWGAHEQYF; CDR3nt: TGCGCCACCCTATGGGGGGCCCACGAGCAGTACTTC
abundance: NA; d_gene: TRBD1; j_gene: TRBJ2-5; v_gene: TRBV10-3; CDR3aa: CAISGRQGDRTQYF; CDR3nt: TGTGCCATCAGTGGGCGACAGGGGGATCGGACCCAGTACTTC
abundance: many; d_gene: NA; j_gene: TRBJ1-6; v_gene: TRBV19; CDR3aa: CASSRGGNNSPLHF; CDR3nt: TGTGCCAGTAGTAGAGGGGGAAATAATTCACCCCTCCACTTT
abundance: many; d_gene: NA; j_gene: TRBJ2-2; v_gene: TRBV20-1; CDR3aa: CSARGDTGELFF; CDR3nt: TGCAGTGCTAGGGGTGACACCGGGGAGCTGTTTTTT
abundance: NA; d_gene: NA; j_gene: TRBJ1-4; v_gene: TRBV7-2; CDR3aa: CASSLERDVGLFF; CDR3nt: TGTGCCAGCAGCTTAGAGCGGGACGTGGGGCTGTTTTTT
abundance: few; d_gene: NA; j_gene: TRBJ2-5; v_gene: TRBV5-1; CDR3aa: CASSQFGETQYF; CDR3nt: TGCGCCAGCAGCCAGTTTGGCGAGACCCAGTACTTC
abundance: NA; d_gene: NA; j_gene: TRBJ1-1; v_gene: TRBV11-2; CDR3aa: CASSRERGDATEAFF; CDR3nt: TGTGCCAGCAGCAGAGAGCGAGGGGATGCCACTGAAGCTTTCTTT
abundance: NA; d_gene: TRBD1; j_gene: TRBJ1-1; v_gene: TRBV29-1; CDR3aa: CSVPGQGNTEAFF; CDR3nt: TGCAGCGTGCCCGGACAGGGGAACACTGAAGCTTTCTTT
abundance: NA; d_gene: NA; j_gene: TRBJ1-6; v_gene: TRBV12-3/TRBV12-4; CDR3aa: CASSFNQAISPLHF; CDR3nt: TGTGCCAGCAGTTTCAACCAGGCCATTTCACCCCTCCACTTT